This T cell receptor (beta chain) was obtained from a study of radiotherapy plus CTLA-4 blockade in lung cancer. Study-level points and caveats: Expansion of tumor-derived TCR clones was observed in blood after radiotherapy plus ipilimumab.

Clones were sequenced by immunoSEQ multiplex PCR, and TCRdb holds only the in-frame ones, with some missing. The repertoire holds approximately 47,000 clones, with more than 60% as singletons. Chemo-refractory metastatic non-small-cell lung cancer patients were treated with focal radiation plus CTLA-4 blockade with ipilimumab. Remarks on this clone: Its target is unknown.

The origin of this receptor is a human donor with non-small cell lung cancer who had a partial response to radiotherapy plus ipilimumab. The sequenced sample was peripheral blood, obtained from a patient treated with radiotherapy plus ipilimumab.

CDR3 DNA: TGTGCCGTAAGCCACGAGCAGTACTTC. Translation: CAVSHEQYF. The rearrangement joins TRBV19 to TRBJ2-7; no definite D call. CDR3 size: 9 residues. Germline-derived CDR1 and CDR2 are LNHDA and SQIVND (reference sequence). V lost 11 bases, J lost 5 bases, and 7 bases lay in between.